This paragraph covers one T cell receptor (beta chain) sequence. Antigen unknown. The entry originates in a study of CD4 T cells in relation to SARS-CoV-2 and coronaviruses. Across the whole study: Of the patients, 8 or 9 were male, 4 female, two Hispanic. General study findings and limits: Around 62% of donors had memory CD4+ clonotypes crossrecognizing SARS-CoV-2 and common cold coronavirus spike.

The data were produced by immunoSEQ multiplex PCR, yet TCRdb's version contains in-frame clones alone and is incomplete. The repertoire holds 43,000 or so clones, with roughly four fifths as singletons. Cryopreserved PBMCs were CD4-enriched, then split into naive and memory cells. For approximately eleven days, roughly 9 x 10^4 sorted CD4+ cells grew with T cell-depleted PBMCs and CEF. This CDR3 is built from 18 residues. Germline values: CDR1 MGHDK, CDR2 SYGVNS. V trimming: 4 bases; J trimming: 3 bases; junction bases outside the gene matches: 6. The receptor was isolated from an adult with COVID-19. The V gene is TRBV25-1, the J gene TRBJ2-2; 15 bases map to TRBD2. Sample: naive CD4+ T cells from PBMCs, cultured in vitro. Documented subset: naive CD4+ T cells isolated by negative enrichment. The CDR3 sequence: CASSAGLAGGPHTGELFF. The DNA for the CDR3 is TGTGCCAGCAGTGCCGGACTAGCGGGAGGGCCTCACACCGGGGAGCTGTTTTTT.